Presented here are 4 T cell receptor beta chains from one specimen sequenced in a study of CD8 T cell repertoires and HIV-1 epitope variants (dated by TCRdb to the early 2020s). Libraries were built with the immunoSEQ multiplex PCR assay. Imported from immuneACCESS, the table was reduced by TCRdb to in-frame sequences with V and J called. These copies leave out some clones; in studies compared against another copy, an unresolved V gene accounts for under half, and the cause of the remainder is not known. The sample has roughly 5,500 clones on record, about two thirds of them singletons. The top ten clonotypes cover around two fifths of the sample. For these TCRs, the target antigens are not known. Sequenced: cultured CD8+ T cells derived from PBMCs. The receptors were gathered from a male donor with HIV.

The chain couples TRBV4-3 to TRBJ2-1; 10 bases map to TRBD2. The V gene's germline CDR1 is LGHNA and CDR2 YSLEER. The J segment lost 9 bases and the V segment lost 5 bases, leaving 7 bases of the junction unmatched. This CDR3 spans 14 amino acids. The CDR3 nucleotides are TGCGCCAGCAGCAGTGGACTAGCGGCCGGTGAGCAGTTCTTC. This sequence encodes CASSSGLAAGEQFF.

V gene TRBV19 combines with J gene TRBJ2-7; the D gene is possibly TRBD2 (6 bases). Germline CDR1 and CDR2: LNHDA and SQIVND (reference sequence). The length of the CDR3 is 13 residues. Trimming stripped 8 bases from V and 5 bases from J, with 16 bases between. The CDR3 reads CASGAGILHEQYF. The DNA of the CDR3 is TGTGCCAGTGGGGCGGGGATTTTACACGAGCAGTACTTC.

The gene calls are TRBV7-8 and TRBJ2-3; TRBD2 matches 9 bases. Germline values: CDR1 SGHVS, CDR2 FQNEAQ. V lost 7 bases and J lost 3; bases outside the gene matches: 14. The CDR3 consists of 17 residues. The DNA of the CDR3 is TGTGCCAGCAACGTGGAGCCGGGGACTAGCAGGACAGATACGCAGTATTTT. It encodes CASNVEPGTSRTDTQYF.

The gene calls are TRBV5-4 and TRBJ2-2, with 11 bases matching TRBD2. Germline assignment: CDR1 SGHNT and CDR2 YYREEE (reference sequence). CDR3 length equals 15 residues. Trimming removed 7 bases from V and 6 bases from J; junction bases left unmatched: 8. CDR3: CASGLAGGSAGELFF. CDR3 coding DNA: TGTGCCAGCGGCCTAGCGGGGGGCTCCGCCGGGGAGCTGTTTTTT.